A single sample is the source of the 21 T cell receptor beta chains below, sequenced in a study of cytomegalovirus exposure and HLA in healthy donors. Both 60 Vbeta primers and 13 Jbeta primers went into the PCR. Generated by immunoSEQ multiplex PCR, the TCRdb table keeps only in-frame clones and is missing some. This repertoire shows 180,000 or so clones, about three quarters found once; its top ten account for approximately 1.4%. The sequenced sample was PBMCs. The receptors come from a man aged 18 to 35 in good health and CMV-seronegative.

V usage is TRBV29-1 and J usage is TRBJ1-1; no clear D gene. This CDR3 spans 12 amino acids. Per germline, CDR1 SQVTM and CDR2 ANQGSEA. V gave up 6 bases and J gave up 4 bases, with 12 bases separating them. Written as DNA, the CDR3 is TGCAGCGTACCCAGCGAGAGCACTGAAGCTTTCTTT. Translation gives CSVPSESTEAFF.

As regards this clone: At one boundary the junction diverges from the germline segment, which might be a read error. This sequence joins TRBV11-3 and TRBJ2-1; tentatively, D is TRBD2 (6 bases). Germline CDR1 is SGHNT and CDR2 is YENEEA. The CDR3 loop spans 16 amino acids. CDR3 region: CASSIDSFGEDNEQFF. CDR3 nucleotides: TGTGCCAGCAGCATAGATTCGTTCGGGGAGGACAATGAGCAGTTCTTC. The variable domain in full, with the rest retrieved from reference TRBV11-3 and TRBJ2-1, is EAGVVQSPRYKIIEKKQPVAFWCNPISGHNTLYWYLQNLGQGPELLIRYENEEAVDDSQLPKDRFSAERLKGVDSTLKIQPAELGDSAVYLCASSIDSFGEDNEQFFGPGTRLTVL.

The rearrangement joins TRBV30 to TRBJ1-3; no clear D. The CDR3 has 15 amino acids. The V gene's germline CDR1 is GTSNPN and CDR2 SVGIG (reference sequence). V was cut by 2 bases and J by 0 bases, with 11 bases left in between. The CDR3 protein is CAWSKIASSGNTIYF. The CDR3 region has the DNA TGTGCCTGGAGTAAAATAGCGAGCTCTGGAAACACCATATATTTT.

V gene TRBV5-1 combines with J gene TRBJ2-5, with 14 bases matching TRBD2. Germline assignment: CDR1 SGHRS and CDR2 YFSETQ. CDR3 length equals 15 residues. V shed 7 bases, J shed 1 base, and the junction held 3 bases outside the gene matches. The DNA for the CDR3 is TGCGCCAGCGGAGGGACTAGCGGGGGCCAAGAGACCCAGTACTTC. This translates into CASGGTSGGQETQYF.

This clone was counted only a few times. The sample carries other DNA sequences with the same CDR3. This chain joins TRBV4-3 and TRBJ1-1; the D gene is possibly TRBD1 (6 bases). The CDR3 covers 15 residues. Trimming pared 3 bases from V and 0 bases from J, leaving 11 bases between. Germline-derived CDR1 and CDR2 are LGHNA and YSLEER. In DNA form, the CDR3 reads TGCGCCAGCAGCCAGGGTACAGGGTTGAACACTGAAGCTTTCTTT. Translated, it gives CASSQGTGLNTEAFF.

This sequence joins TRBV6-6 and TRBJ1-2, with 10 bases matching TRBD1. CDR1 is MNHNY and CDR2 is SVGAGI in the germline V gene (reference sequence). The V segment lost 6 bases and the J segment 5 bases; nucleotides outside the gene matches: 9. The CDR3 totals 15 residues. CDR3 in amino acids: CASRPETGGYYGYTF. The CDR3 coding sequence is TGTGCCAGCAGACCAGAGACAGGGGGCTATTATGGCTACACCTTC.

The rearrangement joins TRBV6-7 to TRBJ2-7; 9 bases are a match to TRBD1. TRBV6-7 has ORF status, its function being uncertain. V trimming: 7 bases; J trimming: 3 bases; junction bases outside the gene matches: 10. This CDR3 comprises 15 residues. CDR3 nucleotides: TGTGCCAGCATTTTCAAGACAGGGGGGCTCTACGAGCAGTACTTC. It is translated as CASIFKTGGLYEQYF.

CDR3 bases: TGTGCCAGCACTCCGGGTCGGTATGGCTACACCTTC. Protein sequence: CASTPGRYGYTF. The gene calls are TRBV28 and TRBJ1-2, with D uncertain. V lost 7 bases to trimming and J lost 5 bases, with 11 bases between them. This CDR3 spans 12 amino acids. Germline V gene lookup returns CDR1 MDHEN and CDR2 SYDVKM.

The chain couples TRBV6-5 to TRBJ1-1; TRBD1 is a possible D gene (5 bases). This CDR3 is 15 amino acids long. The germline V gene encodes CDR1 MNHEY and CDR2 SVGAGI. Trimming took off 4 bases at V and 2 bases at J, with 14 bases between the two ends. In nucleotides, the CDR3 is TGTGCCAGCAGTTTGACAGTTCGAGCCAACACTGAAGCTTTCTTT. It codes for CASSLTVRANTEAFF.

The chain recombines TRBV18 with TRBJ2-3, with a possible D match to TRBD2 (6 bases). This CDR3 spans 15 amino acids. The germline V gene has CDR1 KGHSH and CDR2 LQKENI. V lost 6 bases and J 2 bases, leaving 15 bases between the germline ends. CDR3 amino acids: CASSKGTSTTDTQYF. The CDR3 coding sequence is TGTGCCAGCTCCAAAGGGACTTCTACCACAGATACGCAGTATTTT.

The genes are TRBV4-1 and TRBJ2-1, with TRBD2 matching 11 bases. Trimming removed 2 bases from V and 2 bases from J; junction bases left unmatched: 8. The CDR3 runs 18 residues. Germline V lookup: CDR1 MGHRA, CDR2 YSYEKL. CDR3 sequence reads: CASSQWPSGGTAYNEQFF. Written as DNA, the CDR3 is TGCGCCAGCAGCCAATGGCCTAGCGGGGGGACTGCCTACAATGAGCAGTTCTTC.

This clone was recorded only once. V gene TRBV19 combines with J gene TRBJ2-1; D call uncertain. The CDR3 spans 13 residues. V shed 4 bases and J shed 4 bases, with 8 bases lying between them. Germline-derived CDR1 and CDR2 are LNHDA and SQIVND (reference sequence). The CDR3 sequence: CASSSPRYNEQFF. As DNA, the CDR3 is TGTGCCAGTAGTAGCCCGAGATACAATGAGCAGTTCTTC. The variable domain in full, completed from reference TRBV19 and TRBJ2-1, reads DGGITQSPKYLFRKEGQNVTLSCEQNLNHDAMYWYRQDPGQGLRLIYYSQIVNDFQKGDIAEGYSVSREKKESFPLTVTSAQKNPTAFYLCASSSPRYNEQFFGPGTRLTVL.

The chain joins TRBV7-9 to TRBJ2-3; TRBD2 agrees at 8 bases. The CDR3 runs to 16 residues. Per the germline V gene, CDR1 is SEHNR and CDR2 is FQNEAQ (reference sequence). V lost 5 bases, J lost 0 bases, and 7 bases stayed unmatched. The CDR3: CASSPIAGSSTDTQYF. CDR3 sequence (DNA): TGTGCCAGCAGCCCTATAGCGGGGAGCAGCACAGATACGCAGTATTTT.

The chain recombines TRBV7-9 with TRBJ1-6; D not resolved. Germline loops: CDR1 SEHNR, CDR2 FQNEAQ (reference sequence). The CDR3 loop spans 14 amino acids. The V end lost 3 bases, the J end lost 10 bases, and 13 bases lay between the germline ends. CDR3: CASSFSGIRSPLHF. The CDR3 DNA sequence: TGTGCCAGCAGCTTCTCCGGGATTCGATCACCCCTCCACTTT.

The chain couples TRBV7-3 to TRBJ1-1, with D maybe TRBD1 (5 bases). Trimming cost V 2 bases and J 5 bases, with 12 bases left between them. The germline V gene encodes CDR1 SGHTA and CDR2 FQGTGA. The CDR3 contains 14 residues. The CDR3 coding sequence is TGTGCCAGCAGCTTAGATGGGGGGTTAACTGAAGCTTTCTTT. Amino acid sequence: CASSLDGGLTEAFF. Complete variable domain (other parts from reference TRBV7-3 and TRBJ1-1): GAGVSQTPSNKVTEKGKYVELRCDPISGHTALYWYRQSLGQGPEFLIYFQGTGAADDSGLPNDRFFAVRPEGSVSTLKIQRTERGDSAVYLCASSLDGGLTEAFFGQGTRLTVV.

The rearrangement joins TRBV28 to TRBJ1-5; TRBD1 might be the D (5 bases). V was trimmed by 3 bases and J by 5 bases, leaving 11 bases between them. The CDR3 extends over 14 amino acids. Germline V gene sequence: CDR1 MDHEN, CDR2 SYDVKM. Written as DNA, the CDR3 is TGTGCCAGCAGTTTGGGGCAGAGCCATCAGCCCCAGCATTTT. Amino acids: CASSLGQSHQPQHF.

The chain couples TRBV15 to TRBJ2-3, with TRBD1 as a possible D gene (5 bases). This CDR3 region has 15 residues. V was clipped by 1 base and J by 2 bases, with 10 bases between them. Germline CDR1 reads LNHNV; CDR2 reads YYDKDF (reference sequence). CDR3 region: CATSRAPRATDTQYF. In DNA form, the CDR3 reads TGTGCCACCAGCAGAGCCCCCAGGGCCACAGATACGCAGTATTTT.

This clone has a handful of counts. The genes are TRBV2 and TRBJ2-2, with 9 bases aligning to TRBD1. The junction had 7 bases not matched to a gene; V was cut back by 6 bases and J by 5 bases. The germline gives CDR1 SNHLY, CDR2 FYNNEI. The CDR3 is made up of 15 amino acids. Here the CDR3 reads CASRPGQGGTGELFF. The CDR3 DNA reads TGTGCCAGCAGGCCGGGACAGGGTGGGACCGGGGAGCTGTTTTTT.

Here the CDR3 reads CASYPSEGVGTGELFF. DNA for the CDR3: TGTGCCAGCTACCCCTCGGAGGGTGTGGGTACCGGGGAGCTGTTTTTT. The chain recombines TRBV9 with TRBJ2-2; a weak D match, TRBD2 (6 bases). Germline loops: CDR1 SGDLS, CDR2 YYNGEE. The CDR3 has 16 amino acids. The V end lost 7 bases, the J end lost 5 bases, and 21 bases lay between the germline ends. The full variable domain, in which reference TRBV9 and TRBJ2-2 provide the parts outside the CDR3, is DSGVTQTPKHLITATGQRVTLRCSPRSGDLSVYWYQQSLDQGLQFLIQYYNGEERAKGNILERFSAQQFPDLHSELNLSSLELGDSALYFCASYPSEGVGTGELFFGEGSRLTVL.

In this sample, this clone turned up a few times. The genes are TRBV11-1 and TRBJ1-2; TRBD1 matches at 8 bases. The CDR3 length is 15 residues. V shed 5 bases, J shed 3 bases, and the junction held 8 bases outside the gene matches. CDR1 is SGHAT, CDR2 FQDESV, per germline (reference sequence). DNA of the CDR3: TGTGCCAGCAGCCAGGACAGGGCCGGTGACTATGGCTACACCTTC. Amino acid sequence: CASSQDRAGDYGYTF.

The V call is TRBV30, the J call TRBJ2-5; the D is unclear. The J call may not be correct, given that the DNA end is closer to TRBJ2-7. This CDR3 has 12 amino acids. Germline CDR1 is GTSNPN and CDR2 is SVGIG (reference sequence). The CDR3 is CAWGELPYEQYF. CDR3 coding DNA: TGTGCCTGGGGAGAACTCCCCTACGAGCAGTACTTC.